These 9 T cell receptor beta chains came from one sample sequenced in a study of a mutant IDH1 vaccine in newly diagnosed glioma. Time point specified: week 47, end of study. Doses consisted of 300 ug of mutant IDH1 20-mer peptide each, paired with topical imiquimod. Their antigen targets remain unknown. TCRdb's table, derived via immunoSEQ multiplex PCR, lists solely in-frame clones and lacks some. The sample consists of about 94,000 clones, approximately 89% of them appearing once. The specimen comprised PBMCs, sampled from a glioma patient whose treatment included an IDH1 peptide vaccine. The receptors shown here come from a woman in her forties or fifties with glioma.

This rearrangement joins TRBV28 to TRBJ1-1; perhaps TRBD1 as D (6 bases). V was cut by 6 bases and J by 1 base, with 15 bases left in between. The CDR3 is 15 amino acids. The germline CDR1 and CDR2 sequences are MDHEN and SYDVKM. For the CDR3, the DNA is TGTGCCAGCAGACTCGGGGCGACAGGGAACACTGAAGCTTTCTTT. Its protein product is CASRLGATGNTEAFF.

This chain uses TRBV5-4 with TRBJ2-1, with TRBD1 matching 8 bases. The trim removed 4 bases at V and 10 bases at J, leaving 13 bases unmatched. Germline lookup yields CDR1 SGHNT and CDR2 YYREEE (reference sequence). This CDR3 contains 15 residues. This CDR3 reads CASSVPDRVVGEQFF. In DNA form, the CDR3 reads TGTGCCAGCAGCGTTCCGGACAGGGTAGTGGGCGAGCAGTTCTTC.

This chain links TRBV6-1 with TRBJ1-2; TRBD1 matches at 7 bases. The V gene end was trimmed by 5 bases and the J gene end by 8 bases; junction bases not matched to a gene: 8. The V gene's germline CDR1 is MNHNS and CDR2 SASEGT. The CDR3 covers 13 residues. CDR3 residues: CASSSTGVEGYTF. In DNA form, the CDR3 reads TGTGCCAGCAGTAGTACAGGGGTAGAGGGCTACACCTTC.

CDR3 in amino acids: CASGGTDRAYEQYF. The CDR3 DNA reads as TGTGCCAGCGGAGGGACAGACAGGGCATACGAGCAGTACTTC. The chain is built from TRBV6-6 and TRBJ2-7; TRBD1 might be the D (7 bases). The CDR3 runs to 14 residues. CDR1 and CDR2 (germline): MNHNY, SVGAGI (reference sequence). Trimming cost V 8 bases and J 4 bases, with 18 bases left between them.

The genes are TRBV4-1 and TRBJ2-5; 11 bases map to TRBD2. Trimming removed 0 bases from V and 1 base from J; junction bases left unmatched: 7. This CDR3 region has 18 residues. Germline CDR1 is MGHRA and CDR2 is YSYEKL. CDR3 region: CASSQEAGGTSGQETQYF. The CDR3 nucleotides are TGCGCCAGCAGCCAAGAGGCTGGGGGGACTAGCGGCCAAGAGACCCAGTACTTC.

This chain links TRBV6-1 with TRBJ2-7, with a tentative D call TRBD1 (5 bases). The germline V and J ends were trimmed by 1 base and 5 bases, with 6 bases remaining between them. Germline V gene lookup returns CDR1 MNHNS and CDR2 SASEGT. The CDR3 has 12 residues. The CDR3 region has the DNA TGTGCCAGCAGTGAAGTCAGGGACGAGCAGTACTTC. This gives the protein CASSEVRDEQYF.

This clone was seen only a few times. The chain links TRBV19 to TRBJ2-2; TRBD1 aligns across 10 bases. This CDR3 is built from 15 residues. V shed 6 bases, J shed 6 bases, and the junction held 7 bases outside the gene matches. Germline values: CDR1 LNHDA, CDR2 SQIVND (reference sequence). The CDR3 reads CASRAGQGSAGELFF. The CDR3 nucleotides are TGTGCCAGTAGAGCGGGACAGGGGTCTGCCGGGGAGCTGTTTTTT.

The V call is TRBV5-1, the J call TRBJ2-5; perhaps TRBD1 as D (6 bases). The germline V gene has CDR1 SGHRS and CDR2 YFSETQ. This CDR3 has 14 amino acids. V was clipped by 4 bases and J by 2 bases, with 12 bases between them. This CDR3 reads CASSTGQQQETQYF. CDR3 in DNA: TGCGCCAGCAGCACAGGACAGCAACAAGAGACCCAGTACTTC.

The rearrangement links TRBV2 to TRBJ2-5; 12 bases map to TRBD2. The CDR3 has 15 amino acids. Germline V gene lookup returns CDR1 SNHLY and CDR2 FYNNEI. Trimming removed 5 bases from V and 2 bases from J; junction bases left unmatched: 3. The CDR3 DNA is TGTGCCAGCAGTTCGACTAGCGGGAGACAAGAGACCCAGTACTTC. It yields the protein CASSSTSGRQETQYF.